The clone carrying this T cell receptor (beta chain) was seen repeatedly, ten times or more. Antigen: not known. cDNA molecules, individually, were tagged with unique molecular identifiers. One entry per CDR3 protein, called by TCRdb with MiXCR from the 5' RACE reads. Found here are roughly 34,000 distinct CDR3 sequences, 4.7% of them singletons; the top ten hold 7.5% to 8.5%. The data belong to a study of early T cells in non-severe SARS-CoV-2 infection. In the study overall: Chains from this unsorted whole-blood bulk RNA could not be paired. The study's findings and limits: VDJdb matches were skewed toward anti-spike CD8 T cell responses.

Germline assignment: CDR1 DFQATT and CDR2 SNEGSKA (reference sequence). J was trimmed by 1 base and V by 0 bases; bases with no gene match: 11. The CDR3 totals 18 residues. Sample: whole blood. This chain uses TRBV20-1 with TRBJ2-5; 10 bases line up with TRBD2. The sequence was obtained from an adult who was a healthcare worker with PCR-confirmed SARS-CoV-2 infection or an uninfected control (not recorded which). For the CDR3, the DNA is TGCAGTGCTAGAGACCTTCTAGCGGGGGCCCTAGCCCAAGAGACCCAGTACTTC. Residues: CSARDLLAGALAQETQYF.